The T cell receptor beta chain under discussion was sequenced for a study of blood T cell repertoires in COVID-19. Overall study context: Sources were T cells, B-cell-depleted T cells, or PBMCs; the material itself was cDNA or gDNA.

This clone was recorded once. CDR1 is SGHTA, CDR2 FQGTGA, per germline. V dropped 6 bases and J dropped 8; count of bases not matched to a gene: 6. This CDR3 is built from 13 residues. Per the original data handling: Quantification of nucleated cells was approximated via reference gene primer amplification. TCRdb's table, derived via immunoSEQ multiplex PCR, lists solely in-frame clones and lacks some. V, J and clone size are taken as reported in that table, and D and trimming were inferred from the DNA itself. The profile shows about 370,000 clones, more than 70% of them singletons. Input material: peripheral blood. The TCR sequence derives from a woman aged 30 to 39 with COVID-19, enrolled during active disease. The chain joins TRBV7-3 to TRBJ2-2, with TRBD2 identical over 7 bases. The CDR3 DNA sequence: TGTGCCAGCAGTACTAGCGTTGGGGGGGAGCTGTTTTTT. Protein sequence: CASSTSVGGELFF.